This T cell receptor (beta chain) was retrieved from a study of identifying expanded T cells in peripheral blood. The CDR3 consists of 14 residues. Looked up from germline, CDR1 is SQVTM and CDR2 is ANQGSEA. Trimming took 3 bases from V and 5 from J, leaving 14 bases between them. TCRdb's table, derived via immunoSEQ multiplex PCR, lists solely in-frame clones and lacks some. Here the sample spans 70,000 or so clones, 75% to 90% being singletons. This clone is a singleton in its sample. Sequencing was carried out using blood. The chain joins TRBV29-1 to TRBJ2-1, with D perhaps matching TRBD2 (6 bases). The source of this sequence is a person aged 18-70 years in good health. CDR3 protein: CSVDEGGANNEQFF. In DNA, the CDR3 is TGCAGCGTTGACGAGGGAGGCGCTAACAATGAGCAGTTCTTC.